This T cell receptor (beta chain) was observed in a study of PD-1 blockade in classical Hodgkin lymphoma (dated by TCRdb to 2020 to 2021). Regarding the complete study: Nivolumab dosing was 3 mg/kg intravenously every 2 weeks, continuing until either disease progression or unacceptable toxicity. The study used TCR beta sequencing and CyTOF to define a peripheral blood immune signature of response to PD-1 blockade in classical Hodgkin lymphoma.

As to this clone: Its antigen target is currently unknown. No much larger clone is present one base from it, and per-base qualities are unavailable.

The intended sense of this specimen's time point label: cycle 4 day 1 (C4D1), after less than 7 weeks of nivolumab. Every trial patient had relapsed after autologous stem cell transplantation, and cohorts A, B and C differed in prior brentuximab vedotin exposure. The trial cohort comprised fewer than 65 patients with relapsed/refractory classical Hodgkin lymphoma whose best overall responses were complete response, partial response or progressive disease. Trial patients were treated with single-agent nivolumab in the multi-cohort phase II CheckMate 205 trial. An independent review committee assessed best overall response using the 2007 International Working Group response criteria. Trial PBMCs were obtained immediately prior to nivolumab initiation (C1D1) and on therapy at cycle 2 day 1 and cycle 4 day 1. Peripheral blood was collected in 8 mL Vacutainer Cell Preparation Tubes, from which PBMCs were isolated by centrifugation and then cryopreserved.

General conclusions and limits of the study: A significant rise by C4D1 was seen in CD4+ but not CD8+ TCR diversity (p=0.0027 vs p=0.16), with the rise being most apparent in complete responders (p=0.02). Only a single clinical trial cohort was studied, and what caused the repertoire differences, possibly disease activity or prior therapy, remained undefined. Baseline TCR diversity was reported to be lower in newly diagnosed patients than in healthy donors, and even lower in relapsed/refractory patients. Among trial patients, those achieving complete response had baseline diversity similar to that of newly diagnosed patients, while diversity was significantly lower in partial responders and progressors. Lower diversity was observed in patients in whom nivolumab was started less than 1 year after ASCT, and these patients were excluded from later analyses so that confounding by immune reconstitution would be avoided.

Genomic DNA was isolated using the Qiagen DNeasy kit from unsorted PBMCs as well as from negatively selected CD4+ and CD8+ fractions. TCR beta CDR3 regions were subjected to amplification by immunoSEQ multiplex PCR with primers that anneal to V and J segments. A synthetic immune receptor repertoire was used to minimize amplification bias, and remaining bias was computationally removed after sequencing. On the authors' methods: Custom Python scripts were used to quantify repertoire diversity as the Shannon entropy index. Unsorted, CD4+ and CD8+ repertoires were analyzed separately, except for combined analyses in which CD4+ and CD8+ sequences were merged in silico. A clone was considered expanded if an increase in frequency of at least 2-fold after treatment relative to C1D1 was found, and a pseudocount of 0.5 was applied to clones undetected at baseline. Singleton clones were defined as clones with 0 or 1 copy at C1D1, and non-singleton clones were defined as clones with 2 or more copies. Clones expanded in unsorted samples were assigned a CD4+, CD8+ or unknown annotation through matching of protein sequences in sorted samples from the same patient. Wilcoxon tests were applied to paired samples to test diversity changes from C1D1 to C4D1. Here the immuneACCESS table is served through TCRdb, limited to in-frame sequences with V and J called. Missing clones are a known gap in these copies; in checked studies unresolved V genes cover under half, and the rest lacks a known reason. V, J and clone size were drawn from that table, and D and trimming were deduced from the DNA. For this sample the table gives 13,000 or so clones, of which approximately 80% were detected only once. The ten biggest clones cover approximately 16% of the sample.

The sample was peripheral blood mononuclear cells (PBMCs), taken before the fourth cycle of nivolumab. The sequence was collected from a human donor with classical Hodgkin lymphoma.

CDR3 loop: CASTNSGRHVGELFF. In nucleotide form, the sequence is TGTGCCAGCACCAACTCAGGCCGCCACGTCGGGGAGCTGTTTTTT. The rearranged chain carries TRBV7-2 and TRBJ2-2, with no reliable assignment of the D segment. CDR1 and CDR2 are drawn from the germline V gene: SGHTA, FQGNSA. V drops 7 bases and J drops 7 bases, leaving 19 bases in between. The CDR3, cysteine through phenylalanine, is 15 amino acids long. The CDR3 DNA has 45 bases and is translated from base 1.